This TCR beta chain is drawn from a study of shared clonotypes between healthy human individuals. Study results and limitations: An expected dependence of interdonor clonotype sharing on sequencing depth was noted.

CDR1 is SEHNR and CDR2 is FQNEAQ in the germline V gene (reference sequence). With 5 bases clipped from V and 7 bases from J, the junction kept 10 bases outside the gene matches. CDR3 size: 17 residues. Researchers divided each subset's genomic DNA evenly across several immunoSEQ plates. Profiled with immunoSEQ multiplex PCR; TCRdb holds only in-frame clones, not every one. This table has approximately 1.9 million clones, about 93% appearing once. In regard to this clone: The antigen is undetermined.

CD8 cells regarded as naive lacked CD45RO, were positively chosen for CCR7, and omitted terminally differentiated effector memory CD45RA+ cells. Healthy adults negative for HIV, lacking recent acute infections or vaccinations, served as donors. This receptor was obtained from a man aged 18 to 29 in good health. Some clones in this sample may be carry-over from other donors' samples. This rearrangement joins TRBV7-9 to TRBJ2-2, with 13 nucleotides matching TRBD2. The sequenced material came from naive CD8+ T cells from PBMCs. DNA of the CDR3: TGTGCCAGCAGCCGATGGACTAGCGGGAGTGGGATCGGGGAGCTGTTTTTT. This translates into CASSRWTSGSGIGELFF.